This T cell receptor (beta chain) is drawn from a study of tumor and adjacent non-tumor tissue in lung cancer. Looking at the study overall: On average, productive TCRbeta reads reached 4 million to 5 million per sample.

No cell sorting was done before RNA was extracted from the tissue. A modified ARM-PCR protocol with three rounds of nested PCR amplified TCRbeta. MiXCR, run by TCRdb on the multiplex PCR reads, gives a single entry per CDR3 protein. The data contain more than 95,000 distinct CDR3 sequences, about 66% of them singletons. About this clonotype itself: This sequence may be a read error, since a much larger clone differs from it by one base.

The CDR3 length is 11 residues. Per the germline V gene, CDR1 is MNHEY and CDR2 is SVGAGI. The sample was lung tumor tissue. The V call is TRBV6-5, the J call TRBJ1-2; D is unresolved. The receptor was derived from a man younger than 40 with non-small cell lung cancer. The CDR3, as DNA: TGTGCCAGCAGTCACGGGGATGGCTACTCCTTC. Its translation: CASSHGDGYSF.